This T cell receptor beta chain was observed in a study of technical replicates of blood from several donors. Profiled with immunoSEQ multiplex PCR; TCRdb holds only in-frame clones, not every one. The sample shows 80,000 or so clones, almost 99% of them seen only once. The junction had 13 bases not matched to a gene; V was cut back by 0 bases and J by 6 bases. In germline, CDR1 is SGHRS, CDR2 YFSETQ. The CDR3 has 17 residues. This sequence originates from a human donor in good health. The sample was T cells isolated from PBMCs. V gene TRBV5-1 combines with J gene TRBJ2-7, with TRBD2 identical over 9 bases. CDR3 in DNA: TGCGCCAGCAGCTTGGTACCTAGCGGGAATCAGATGGGCGAGCAGTACTTC. Translation: CASSLVPSGNQMGEQYF.